The source of this T cell receptor beta chain is a study of beta chain features in type 1 diabetes. Findings and limits, study-wide: VDJ junctions in type 1 diabetes patients carried more deletions and fewer insertions.

The CDR3 sequence is 17 residues long. Germline-derived CDR1 and CDR2 are LGHNA and YNFKEQ. Trimming took 0 bases from V and 3 from J, leaving 15 bases between them. Expressed TCRB transcripts were sequenced because the isolated RNA had all been reverse transcribed beforehand. TCRdb's table, derived via immunoSEQ multiplex PCR, lists solely in-frame clones and lacks some. The data hold about 140,000 clones, with less than 9% observed a single time. One heparinised blood draw averaging roughly 100 mL was given by each donor. Central memory, naive, regulatory and stem cell-like memory CD4+ cells were sorted by CD45RO/CCR7/CD25/CD127/CD95/CD27. As to this clone: The antigen remains unidentified.

V gene TRBV4-2 combines with J gene TRBJ2-4; a possible D gene is TRBD1 (6 bases). The source material was central memory CD4+ T cells from blood. The sequence was collected from a woman aged 30 to 39 in good health. The CDR3 loop reads CASSQDSGDTVKNIQYF. CDR3 coding DNA: TGTGCCAGCAGCCAAGATTCAGGGGACACCGTCAAAAACATTCAGTACTTC.